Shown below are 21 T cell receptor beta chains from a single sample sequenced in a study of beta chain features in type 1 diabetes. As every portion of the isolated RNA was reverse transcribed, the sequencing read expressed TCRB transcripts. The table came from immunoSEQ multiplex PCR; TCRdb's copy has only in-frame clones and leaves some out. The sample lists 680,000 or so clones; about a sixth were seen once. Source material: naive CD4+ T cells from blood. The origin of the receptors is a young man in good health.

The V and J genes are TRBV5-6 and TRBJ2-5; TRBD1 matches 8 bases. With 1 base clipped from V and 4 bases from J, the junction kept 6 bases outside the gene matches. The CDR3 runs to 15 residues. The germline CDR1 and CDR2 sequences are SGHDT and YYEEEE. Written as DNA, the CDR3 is TGTGCCAGCAGCTTGAGAAGGACAGGGCCAGAGACCCAGTACTTC. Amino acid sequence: CASSLRRTGPETQYF.

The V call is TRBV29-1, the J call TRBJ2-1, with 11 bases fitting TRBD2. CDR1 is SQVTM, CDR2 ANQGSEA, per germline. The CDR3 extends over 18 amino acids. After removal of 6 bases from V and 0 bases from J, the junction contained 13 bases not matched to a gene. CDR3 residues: CSVIAGGPKTYSYNEQFF. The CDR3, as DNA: TGCAGCGTAATAGCGGGAGGGCCCAAGACCTACTCCTACAATGAGCAGTTCTTC.

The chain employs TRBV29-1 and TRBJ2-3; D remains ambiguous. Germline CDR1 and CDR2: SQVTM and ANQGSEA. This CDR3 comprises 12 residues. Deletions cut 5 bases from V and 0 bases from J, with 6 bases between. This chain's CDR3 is CSVLDSTDTQYF. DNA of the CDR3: TGCAGCGTTCTGGATAGCACAGATACGCAGTATTTT.

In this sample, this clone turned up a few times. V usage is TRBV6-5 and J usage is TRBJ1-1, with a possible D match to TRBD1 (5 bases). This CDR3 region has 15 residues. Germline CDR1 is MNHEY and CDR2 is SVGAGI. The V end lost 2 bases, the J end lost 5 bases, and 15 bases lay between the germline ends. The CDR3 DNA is TGTGCCAGCAGTTACCGGAAGGGCCGGGGGACTGAAGCTTTCTTT. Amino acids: CASSYRKGRGTEAFF.

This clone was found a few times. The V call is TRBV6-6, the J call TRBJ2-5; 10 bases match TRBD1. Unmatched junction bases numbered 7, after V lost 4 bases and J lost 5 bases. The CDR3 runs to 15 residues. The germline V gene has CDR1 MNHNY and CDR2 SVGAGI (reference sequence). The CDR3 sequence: CASSSRDRGTETQYF. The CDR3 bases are TGTGCCAGCAGTTCACGGGACAGGGGTACTGAGACCCAGTACTTC.

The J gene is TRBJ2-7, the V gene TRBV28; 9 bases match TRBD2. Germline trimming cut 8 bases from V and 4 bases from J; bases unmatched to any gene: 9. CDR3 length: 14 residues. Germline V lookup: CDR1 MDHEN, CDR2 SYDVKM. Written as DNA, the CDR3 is TGTGCCAGCCTAATAACGACTAGCGGTTACGAGCAGTACTTC. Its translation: CASLITTSGYEQYF.

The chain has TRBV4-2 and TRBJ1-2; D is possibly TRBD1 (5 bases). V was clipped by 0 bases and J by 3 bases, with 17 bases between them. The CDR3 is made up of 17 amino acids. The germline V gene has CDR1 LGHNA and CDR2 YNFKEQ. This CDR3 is CASSQDPSEGNHYGYTF. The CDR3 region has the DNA TGTGCCAGCAGCCAAGATCCGTCGGAGGGGAATCACTATGGCTACACCTTC.

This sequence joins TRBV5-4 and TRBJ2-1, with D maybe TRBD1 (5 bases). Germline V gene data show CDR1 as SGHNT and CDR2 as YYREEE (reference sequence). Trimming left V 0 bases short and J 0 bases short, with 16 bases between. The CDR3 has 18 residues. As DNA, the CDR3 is TGTGCCAGCAGCTTGGACCGGGCAGGGAACCCCTCCTACAATGAGCAGTTCTTC. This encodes CASSLDRAGNPSYNEQFF.

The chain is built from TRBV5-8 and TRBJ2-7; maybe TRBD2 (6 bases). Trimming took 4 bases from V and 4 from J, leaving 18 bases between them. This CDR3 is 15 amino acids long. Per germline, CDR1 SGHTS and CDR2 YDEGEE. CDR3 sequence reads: CASSKGGLSLYEQYF. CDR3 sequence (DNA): TGTGCCAGCAGCAAGGGCGGACTATCTTTGTACGAGCAGTACTTC.

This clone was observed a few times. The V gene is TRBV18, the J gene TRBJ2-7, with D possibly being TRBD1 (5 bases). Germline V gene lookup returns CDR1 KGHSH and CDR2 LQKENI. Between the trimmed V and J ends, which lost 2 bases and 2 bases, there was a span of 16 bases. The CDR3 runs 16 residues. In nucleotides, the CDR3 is TGTGCCAGCTCACCAACCGGTCTCAGGGTCGCCTACGAGCAGTACTTC. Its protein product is CASSPTGLRVAYEQYF.

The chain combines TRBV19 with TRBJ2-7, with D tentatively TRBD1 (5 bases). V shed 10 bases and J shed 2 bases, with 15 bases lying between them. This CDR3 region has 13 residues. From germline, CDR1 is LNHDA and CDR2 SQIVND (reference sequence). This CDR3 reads CATRQRPTYEQYF. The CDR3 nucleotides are TGTGCCACCCGACAGAGGCCTACCTACGAGCAGTACTTC. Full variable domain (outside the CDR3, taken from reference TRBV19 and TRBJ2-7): DGGITQSPKYLFRKEGQNVTLSCEQNLNHDAMYWYRQDPGQGLRLIYYSQIVNDFQKGDIAEGYSVSREKKESFPLTVTSAQKNPTAFYLCATRQRPTYEQYFGPGTRLTVT.

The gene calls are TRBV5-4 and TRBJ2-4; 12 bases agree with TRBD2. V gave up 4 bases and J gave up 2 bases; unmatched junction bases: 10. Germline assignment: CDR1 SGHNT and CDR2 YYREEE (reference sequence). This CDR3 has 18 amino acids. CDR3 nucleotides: TGTGCCAGCAGCCAAGTGCTAGCGGGAGGGCCCTCCAAAAACATTCAGTACTTC. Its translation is CASSQVLAGGPSKNIQYF.

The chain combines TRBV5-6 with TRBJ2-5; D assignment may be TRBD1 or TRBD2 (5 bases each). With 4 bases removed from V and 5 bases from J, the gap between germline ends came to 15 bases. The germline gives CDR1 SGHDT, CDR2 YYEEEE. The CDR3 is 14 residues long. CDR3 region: CASSPEPWGETQYF. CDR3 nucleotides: TGTGCCAGCAGCCCGGAACCCTGGGGGGAGACCCAGTACTTC.

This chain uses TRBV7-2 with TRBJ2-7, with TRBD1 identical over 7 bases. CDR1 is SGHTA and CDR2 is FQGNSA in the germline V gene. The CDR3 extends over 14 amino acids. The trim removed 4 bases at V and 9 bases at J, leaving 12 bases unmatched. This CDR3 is CASSSRDSQLGQYF. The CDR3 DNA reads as TGTGCCAGCAGCTCCCGGGACAGCCAGTTGGGGCAGTACTTC.

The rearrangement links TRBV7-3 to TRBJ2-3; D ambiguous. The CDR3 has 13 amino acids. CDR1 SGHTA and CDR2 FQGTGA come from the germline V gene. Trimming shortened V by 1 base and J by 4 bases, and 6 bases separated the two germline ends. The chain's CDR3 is CASSLNSPDTQYF. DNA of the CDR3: TGTGCCAGCAGCTTAAACAGTCCAGATACGCAGTATTTT.

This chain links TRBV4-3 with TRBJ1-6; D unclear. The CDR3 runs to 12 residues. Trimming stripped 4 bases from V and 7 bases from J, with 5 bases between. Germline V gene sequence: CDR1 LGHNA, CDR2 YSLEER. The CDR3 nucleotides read TGCGCCAGCAGCCGCTCAAATTCACCCCTCCACTTT. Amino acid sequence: CASSRSNSPLHF.

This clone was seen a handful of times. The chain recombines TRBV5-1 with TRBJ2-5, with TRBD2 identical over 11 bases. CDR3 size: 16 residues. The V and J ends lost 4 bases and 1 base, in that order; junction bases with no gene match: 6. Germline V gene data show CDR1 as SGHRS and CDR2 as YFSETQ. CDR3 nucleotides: TGCGCCAGCAGCCTTCGACTAGCGGGAAGCCAAGAGACCCAGTACTTC. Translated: CASSLRLAGSQETQYF.

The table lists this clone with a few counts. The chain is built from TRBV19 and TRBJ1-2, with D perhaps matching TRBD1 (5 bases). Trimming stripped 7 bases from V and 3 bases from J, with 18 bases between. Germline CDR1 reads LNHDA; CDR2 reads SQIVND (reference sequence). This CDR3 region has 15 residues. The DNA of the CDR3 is TGTGCCAGTATCCCCGACAGCCTAAGGGACTATGGCTACACCTTC. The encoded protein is CASIPDSLRDYGYTF.

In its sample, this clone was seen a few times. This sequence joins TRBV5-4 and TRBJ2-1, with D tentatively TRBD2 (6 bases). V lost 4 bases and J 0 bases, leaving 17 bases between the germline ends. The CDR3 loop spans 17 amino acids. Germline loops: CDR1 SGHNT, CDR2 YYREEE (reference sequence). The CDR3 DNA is TGTGCCAGCAGCCCAAGTGTCGGGGGACTCTCCTACAATGAGCAGTTCTTC. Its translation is CASSPSVGGLSYNEQFF.

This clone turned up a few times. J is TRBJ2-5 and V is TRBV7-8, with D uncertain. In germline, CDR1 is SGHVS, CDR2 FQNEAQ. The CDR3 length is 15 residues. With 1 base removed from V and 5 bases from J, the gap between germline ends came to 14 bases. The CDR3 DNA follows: TGTGCCAGCAGCTTAGGCAGGATTTTCAGGGAGACCCAGTACTTC. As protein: CASSLGRIFRETQYF.

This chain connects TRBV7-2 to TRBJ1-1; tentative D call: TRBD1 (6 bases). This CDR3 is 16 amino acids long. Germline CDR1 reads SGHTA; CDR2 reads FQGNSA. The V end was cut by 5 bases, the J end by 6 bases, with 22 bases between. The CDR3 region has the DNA TGTGCCAGCAGCCCCCGCAGGGCCAGGGGTAGCTCTGAAGCTTTCTTT. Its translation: CASSPRRARGSSEAFF. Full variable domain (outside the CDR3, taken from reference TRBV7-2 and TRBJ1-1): GAGVSQSPSNKVTEKGKDVELRCDPISGHTALYWYRQSLGQGLEFLIYFQGNSAPDKSGLPSDRFSAERTGGSVSTLTIQRTQQEDSAVYLCASSPRRARGSSEAFFGQGTRLTVV.